These T cell receptor beta chains were read from a single sample in a study of blood T cell repertoires in COVID-19. This table comes from immunoSEQ multiplex PCR, and its TCRdb copy is limited to in-frame clones, with some not included. The sample consists of over 20,000 clones, 80% to 90% of them appearing once. Sequenced material: peripheral blood. Every receptor here comes from a human donor in a cohort sampled during active COVID-19. CDR3s include the opening cysteine and the closing phenylalanine or tryptophan. A D gene is named only where the DNA matches it firmly. Size is stated for part of the rows, as once, few or many counts, or as a class when the clone is expanded.

CDR3 DNA: TGCGCCAGCAGCTTGCGCCAAAGCGGACCCTACAATGAGCAGTTCTTC
CDR3 protein: CASSLRQSGPYNEQFF
V gene: TRBV5-1
D gene: NA
clone size: NA
J gene: TRBJ2-1

CDR3 DNA: TGTGCCAGCAGTCCCTCAGGGGGCAACTATGGCTACACCTTC
CDR3 protein: CASSPSGGNYGYTF
V gene: TRBV27
D gene: TRBD1
clone size: NA
J gene: TRBJ1-2

CDR3 DNA: TGTGCCAGAAGCTTGCCACAGGTGCAGGCGATTACCTACGAGCAGTACTTC
CDR3 protein: CARSLPQVQAITYEQYF
V gene: TRBV5-3
D gene: NA
clone size: NA
J gene: TRBJ2-7

CDR3 DNA: TGTGCCAGCAGCCAAGGGACAGGGGGGAACTACGAGCAGTACTTC
CDR3 protein: CASSQGTGGNYEQYF
V gene: TRBV3-1/TRBV3-2
D gene: TRBD1
clone size: NA
J gene: TRBJ2-7

CDR3 DNA: TGTGCCAGCAGTATCCACAGGGATTCTACTGAAGCTTTCTTT
CDR3 protein: CASSIHRDSTEAFF
V gene: TRBV6-6
D gene: NA
clone size: NA
J gene: TRBJ1-1

CDR3 DNA: TGTGCCACCTCAAGTAGACAGGGAGTACAGCCCCAGCATTTT
CDR3 protein: CATSSRQGVQPQHF
V gene: TRBV24-1
D gene: TRBD1
clone size: NA
J gene: TRBJ1-5

CDR3 DNA: TGTGCCAGCAGTCTCCACAGGGGATTGGGCGGGGAGCTGTTTTTT
CDR3 protein: CASSLHRGLGGELFF
V gene: TRBV27
D gene: TRBD1
clone size: NA
J gene: TRBJ2-2

CDR3 DNA: TGTGCCAGCAGCGTGGACAGAAACGAGCAGTTCTTC
CDR3 protein: CASSVDRNEQFF
V gene: TRBV2
D gene: NA
clone size: NA
J gene: TRBJ2-1

CDR3 DNA: TGTGCCAGCAGCAAAGTGGTCAGGGGGCCACGTACTCGTAGGTATCAGCCCCAGCATTTT
CDR3 protein: CASSKVVRGPRTRRYQPQHF
V gene: TRBV21-1
D gene: NA
clone size: NA
J gene: TRBJ1-5

CDR3 DNA: TGTGCCAGCAGCTCTCCTACAGGGTCGAACACTGAAGCTTTCTTT
CDR3 protein: CASSSPTGSNTEAFF
V gene: TRBV9
D gene: NA
clone size: NA
J gene: TRBJ1-1

CDR3 DNA: TGCGCCAGCAGCTTGGCGGGACTAGCGGGAGACTACGAGCAGTACTTC
CDR3 protein: CASSLAGLAGDYEQYF
V gene: TRBV5-1
D gene: TRBD2
clone size: NA
J gene: TRBJ2-7

CDR3 DNA: TGCGCCAGCAGCTCTGGGACTAGCGGGGCCCTATTAGGGGAGCAGTACTTC
CDR3 protein: CASSSGTSGALLGEQYF
V gene: TRBV5-1
D gene: TRBD2
clone size: NA
J gene: TRBJ2-7

CDR3 DNA: TGTGCCATCAGTGAGTCGACGCCTAGCGGAGCTAGCGAGCAGTACTTC
CDR3 protein: CAISESTPSGASEQYF
V gene: TRBV10-3
D gene: TRBD2
clone size: NA
J gene: TRBJ2-7

CDR3 DNA: TGTGCCAGCAGTTTCGACAGGGAAGCTAACTATGGCTACACCTTC
CDR3 protein: CASSFDREANYGYTF
V gene: TRBV28
D gene: TRBD1
clone size: once
J gene: TRBJ1-2

CDR3 DNA: TGTGCCAGCAGCCCCCCAGGACACCCAGGCTTCTATGGCTACACCTTC
CDR3 protein: CASSPPGHPGFYGYTF
V gene: TRBV5-6
D gene: NA
clone size: NA
J gene: TRBJ1-2

CDR3 DNA: TGTGCCAGCAGTCCTAGGGCAGGGGTGGAGACCCAGTACTTC
CDR3 protein: CASSPRAGVETQYF
V gene: TRBV6-5
D gene: NA
clone size: NA
J gene: TRBJ2-5

CDR3 DNA: TGTGCCACCAGTGATCCGAAGGGGGACCCCGGGGAGACCCAGTACTTC
CDR3 protein: CATSDPKGDPGETQYF
V gene: TRBV24-1
D gene: NA
clone size: NA
J gene: TRBJ2-5

CDR3 DNA: TGTGCCACCAGTGATGCGACAGGGATAAGGAGGTACAATGAGCAGTTCTTC
CDR3 protein: CATSDATGIRRYNEQFF
V gene: TRBV24-1
D gene: TRBD1
clone size: NA
J gene: TRBJ2-1

CDR3 DNA: TGTGCCACCAGCATCGGGAACTCCTACAATGAGCAGTTCTTC
CDR3 protein: CATSIGNSYNEQFF
V gene: TRBV15
D gene: NA
clone size: NA
J gene: TRBJ2-1

CDR3 DNA: TGCGCCAGGAGGGGTAGCGGCAAACTAGATGAGCAGTTCTTC
CDR3 protein: CARRGSGKLDEQFF
V gene: TRBV5-1
D gene: NA
clone size: NA
J gene: TRBJ2-1

CDR3 DNA: TGTGCCAGCAGCCAAGAGGTAACTAGCGGGAACCTTTACACAGATACGCAGTATTTT
CDR3 protein: CASSQEVTSGNLYTDTQYF
V gene: TRBV3-1/TRBV3-2
D gene: TRBD2
clone size: NA
J gene: TRBJ2-3

CDR3 DNA: TGTGCCAGCAGCCAACCGGGACAGGGTAACGAGCAGTACTTC
CDR3 protein: CASSQPGQGNEQYF
V gene: TRBV7-9
D gene: TRBD1
clone size: NA
J gene: TRBJ2-7

CDR3 DNA: TGTGCCAGCAGCTACGGGACATCCCCCGATACGCAGTATTTT
CDR3 protein: CASSYGTSPDTQYF
V gene: TRBV7-8
D gene: NA
clone size: NA
J gene: TRBJ2-3

CDR3 DNA: TGCGCCAGCAGCCAAGATATGCCAGGGCCTGAAGCTTTCTTT
CDR3 protein: CASSQDMPGPEAFF
V gene: TRBV4-1
D gene: NA
clone size: NA
J gene: TRBJ1-1

CDR3 DNA: TGTGCCAGCAGCCAGACCGGGACAAAAACTAACTATGGCTACACCTTC
CDR3 protein: CASSQTGTKTNYGYTF
V gene: TRBV14
D gene: NA
clone size: NA
J gene: TRBJ1-2

CDR3 DNA: TGTGCCAGCAGCCCCTACGAGGGAAGTGCCTACGAGCAGTACTTC
CDR3 protein: CASSPYEGSAYEQYF
V gene: TRBV11-3
D gene: NA
clone size: NA
J gene: TRBJ2-7

CDR3 DNA: TGTGCCAGCAGCTCCCTGACAGGGTCAGGAAACACCATATATTTT
CDR3 protein: CASSSLTGSGNTIYF
V gene: TRBV11-2
D gene: TRBD1
clone size: NA
J gene: TRBJ1-3

CDR3 DNA: TGTGCCAGCAGCTTGGACAGGGTGAGGACTGAAGCTTTCTTT
CDR3 protein: CASSLDRVRTEAFF
V gene: TRBV7-9
D gene: TRBD1
clone size: NA
J gene: TRBJ1-1

CDR3 DNA: TGTGCCAGCAGCTGGGCCGGGACAGAAGGTTACGAGCAGTACTTC
CDR3 protein: CASSWAGTEGYEQYF
V gene: TRBV7-9
D gene: TRBD1
clone size: NA
J gene: TRBJ2-7

CDR3 DNA: TGTGCCAGTAGTTACGGGTTAGCCACTACCTACGAGCAGTACTTC
CDR3 protein: CASSYGLATTYEQYF
V gene: TRBV19
D gene: NA
clone size: NA
J gene: TRBJ2-7

CDR3 DNA: TGTGCCAGTAGTATAGCCCTGCAGGGGTCCTACGAGCAGTACTTC
CDR3 protein: CASSIALQGSYEQYF
V gene: TRBV19
D gene: NA
clone size: once
J gene: TRBJ2-7

CDR3 DNA: TGTGCCATCAGTGAGTCCGGTGGCAATCAGCCCCAGCATTTT
CDR3 protein: CAISESGGNQPQHF
V gene: TRBV10-3
D gene: NA
clone size: NA
J gene: TRBJ1-5